This entry is about one T cell receptor (beta chain). No antigen is known for it. CDR3 size: 13 residues. The germline CDR1 and CDR2 sequences are SGHVS and FNYEAQ. V dropped 5 bases and J dropped 4 bases, with 11 bases sitting between them. The data originate from a study of OX40 agonist ivuxolimab in advanced cancers. Study background: In three patients, partial responses were observed, one with hepatocellular carcinoma and two with cutaneous melanoma.

Study-wide results and caveats: No antigen was identified for the clonally expanded peripheral T cells. At 0.1 to 3.0 mg/kg, CD4+ and CD8+ blood T cells expanded clonally by week 6.

Here immunoSEQ multiplex PCR was the method, and the copy in TCRdb shows in-frame clones only, minus some. The sample consists of roughly 110,000 clones, just over 90% of them appearing once. This material consisted of CD4+ or CD8+ T cells sorted from blood, taken in a trial of the OX40 agonist ivuxolimab. The rearrangement joins TRBV7-6 to TRBJ1-2, with D unresolved. This receptor was taken from an adult with an advanced solid tumor such as melanoma, head and neck, liver or kidney cancer. The CDR3 here is CASSPAVGYGYTF. DNA of the CDR3: TGTGCCAGCAGCCCCGCAGTAGGCTATGGCTACACCTTC.